These 3 T cell receptor beta chains share one sample of origin, sequenced in a study of type 1 regulatory T cells. In TCRdb, the reads were re-called with MiXCR into one record per CDR3 protein. The table shows some 90,000 distinct CDR3 sequences, with around 30% occurring only once. Sequencing was performed on CD4+ T cells, either the whole sample or a sorted fraction (not recorded which). Receptors were obtained from a human donor in good health.

The V gene is TRBV7-2, the J gene TRBJ2-5; D might be TRBD1 (6 bases). The length of the CDR3 is 14 residues. In germline, CDR1 is SGHTA, CDR2 FQGNSA. Trimming cost V 2 bases and J 5 bases, with 12 bases left between them. The CDR3 bases are TGTGCCAGCAGCTTAACAGGGCAACGGGAGACCCAGTACTTC. Translation gives CASSLTGQRETQYF.

Only a few counts were recorded for this clonotype. V is TRBV4-1 and J is TRBJ1-1; a possible D gene is TRBD1 (5 bases). The germline V and J ends were trimmed by 3 bases and 7 bases, with 15 bases remaining between them. Per germline, CDR1 MGHRA and CDR2 YSYEKL. The CDR3 runs to 14 residues. The CDR3 loop reads CASSHHWDGVEAFF. The DNA for the CDR3 is TGCGCCAGCAGCCACCATTGGGACGGAGTTGAAGCTTTCTTT.

The gene calls are TRBV14 and TRBJ2-3; D gene uncertain. The CDR3 has 14 amino acids. Germline V CDR1 and CDR2: SGHDN, FVKESK. V was clipped by 3 bases and J by 5 bases, with 12 bases between them. Here the CDR3 reads CASSHSTLGDTQYF. The CDR3 DNA follows: TGTGCCAGCAGCCACTCAACCCTGGGAGATACGCAGTATTTT.